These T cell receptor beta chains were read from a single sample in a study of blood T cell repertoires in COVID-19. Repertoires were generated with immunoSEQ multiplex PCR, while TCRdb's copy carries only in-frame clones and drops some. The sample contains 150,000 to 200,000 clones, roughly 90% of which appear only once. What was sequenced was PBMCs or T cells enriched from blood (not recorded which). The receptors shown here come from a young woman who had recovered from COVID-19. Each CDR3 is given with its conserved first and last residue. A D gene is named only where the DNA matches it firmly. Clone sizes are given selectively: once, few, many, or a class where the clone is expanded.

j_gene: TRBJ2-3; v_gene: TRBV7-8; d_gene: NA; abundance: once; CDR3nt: TGTGCCAGCAGTCAAAAGGGACGGGAGACAGATACGCAGTATTTT; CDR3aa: CASSQKGRETDTQYF
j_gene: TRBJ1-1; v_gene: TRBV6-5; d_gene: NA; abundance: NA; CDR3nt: TGTGCCAGCAGACTAGGAGGTAACACTGAAGCTTTCTTT; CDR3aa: CASRLGGNTEAFF
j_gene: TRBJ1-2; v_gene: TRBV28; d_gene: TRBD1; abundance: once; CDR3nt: TGTGCCAGCAGTGGGGACAGAGACTATGGCTACACCTTC; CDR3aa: CASSGDRDYGYTF
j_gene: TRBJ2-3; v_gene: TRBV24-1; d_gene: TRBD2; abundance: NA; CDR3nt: TGTGCCACCGGAGGACTAGCGGCCCATACGCAGTATTTT; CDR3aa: CATGGLAAHTQYF
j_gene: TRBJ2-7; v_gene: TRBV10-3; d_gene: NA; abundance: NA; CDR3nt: TGTGCCATCAGTGAGTCTGGGGGTAGCGGGTACTTC; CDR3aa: CAISESGGSGYF
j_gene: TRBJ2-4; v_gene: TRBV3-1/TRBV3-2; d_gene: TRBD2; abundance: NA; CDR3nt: TGTGCCAGCAGCCAAGATTTACTAGCGAACATTCAGTACTTC; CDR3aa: CASSQDLLANIQYF
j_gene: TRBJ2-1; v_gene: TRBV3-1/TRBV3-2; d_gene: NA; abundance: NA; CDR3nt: TGTGCCAGCAGCCCGCTCCGAGGCTCCTACAATGAGCAGTTCTTC; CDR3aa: CASSPLRGSYNEQFF
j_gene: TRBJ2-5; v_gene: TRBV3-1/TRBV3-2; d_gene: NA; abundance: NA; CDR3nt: TGTGCCAGCAGCCCCCTGGGGCCCCGAGAGACCCAGTACTTC; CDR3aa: CASSPLGPRETQYF
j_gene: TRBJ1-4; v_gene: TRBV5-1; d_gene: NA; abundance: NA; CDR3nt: TGCGCCAGCAGCTTGGGGACAACCGGAAAACTGTTTTTT; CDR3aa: CASSLGTTGKLFF
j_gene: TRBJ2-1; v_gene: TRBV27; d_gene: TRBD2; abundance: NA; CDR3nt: TGTGCCAGCAGCTTAGGGCTCGCGGGAGATTGGAATGAGCAGTTCTTC; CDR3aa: CASSLGLAGDWNEQFF